This T cell receptor beta chain comes out of a study of molecular identifiers for immune sequencing clone quantification (dated by TCRdb to the late 2010s). Concerning the study at large: For a replicate experiment, the RNA from either approximately 20,000 or 100,000 naive CD8 T cells was divided into five aliquots, and four of those aliquots went on to sequencing. This methods study benchmarked molecular-identifier clustering-based TCR repertoire sequencing (MIDCIRS) and TCR RNA copy counting, using CD8 T cells to do so. What the authors observed across the whole study: Naive libraries contained spiked-in Jurkat TCR RNA (approximately ten copies' worth), which is not part of the donor repertoire. The sizes of highly expanded clones could end up underestimated when identical TCR molecules share a barcode. When barcode sub-clustering was not used, chimeric consensus sequences inflated TCR diversity, with chimeras reaching as high as 47%. Modeling estimated roughly 3.2 recovered TCR RNA copies per cell, compared with about 9.8 by digital PCR, which implies about 30% capture efficiency. Spiked-in Jurkat TCR RNA equivalent to a single cell was reported to be detectable even among approximately 1 million naive CD8 T cells. In CMV-specific effector cells, over 99% of molecules were held by clones above 20 RNA copies, whereas under 1% of molecules were held by such clones in naive cells.

Naive CD8 T cell libraries were made from approximately 22,000 to 940,000 sorted cells using 10%, 30% or 50% of purified RNA. Naive CD8 T cells were FACS-sorted as CD8+CD4-CCR7+CD45RA+ on a BD FACSAria II into RLT Plus buffer. Detection sensitivity was tested by spiking Jurkat RNA equal to some 11 TCR copies' worth into samples containing about 20,000-1,000,000 naive CD8 T cells. Enrichment of CD8 T cells was done with RosetteSep CD8+ T Cell Enrichment Cocktail plus Ficoll-Paque, and ACK red cell lysis came afterward. The method was PCR. Instrument on record: Illumina HiSeq 4000. Bulk TCR libraries were made following a previously described method, with the TCR primers given in Table S5. The Qiagen AllPrep DNA/RNA kit was used to purify total RNA. Before any analysis, reads coming from multiple sequencing runs of the same library were combined into one pool. The original pipeline was this. Only reads with exact TCR constant sequence were kept, trimmed to 150 nt, and grouped by their 12-nt molecular barcodes. Reads inside each barcode group were sub-clustered using a 15% Levenshtein threshold, and a quality-weighted consensus sequence was constructed for each RNA molecule. Non-functional sequences were discarded, and so were lower-count sequences lying one edit away from another sequence. Barcode sub-clusters with fewer than 20% of the maximum read count were removed, based on fitting two negative binomial distributions. TCRdb itself trimmed the public reads at Q25 with fastp, ran MiXCR and retained productive beta chains. Identical CDR3 protein sequences are pooled into one entry, listed with their most common genes and DNA. None of the V and J calls come from the authors' own analysis; TCRdb made them. Counted in this sample were approximately 550,000 distinct CDR3 sequences; 20% to 25% of them appeared once. The ten largest clonotypes hold about 0.8% of the sample.

This clonotype was counted at least ten times. Its antigen has not been determined. No base-level quality is on record; no much larger clone is a single base apart. Input material: naive CD8+ T cells from blood, with Jurkat cell RNA spiked in. The cell subset or site label on this specimen signifies: FACS-sorted CD8+CD4-CCR7+CD45RA+ naive T cells. The clonotype was recovered from a human donor in good health. Some libraries in this study had Jurkat cell RNA spiked in.

This receptor carries the CDR3 CSAPTGEAVAKNIQYF. The nucleotide sequence reads as follows: TGCAGTGCCCCGACAGGGGAGGCAGTAGCCAAAAACATTCAGTACTTC. This sequence uses TRBV20-1 and TRBJ2-4, with 8 bases matching TRBD1. Unmatched junction bases come to 10, with V trimmed by 6 bases and J by 0 bases. The CDR1 and CDR2 encoded by the germline V gene (reference sequence) are DFQATT and SNEGSKA. The CDR3 runs 16 amino acids, cysteine and phenylalanine included. Only CDR3 DNA remains: 48 bases, in frame from the first base.